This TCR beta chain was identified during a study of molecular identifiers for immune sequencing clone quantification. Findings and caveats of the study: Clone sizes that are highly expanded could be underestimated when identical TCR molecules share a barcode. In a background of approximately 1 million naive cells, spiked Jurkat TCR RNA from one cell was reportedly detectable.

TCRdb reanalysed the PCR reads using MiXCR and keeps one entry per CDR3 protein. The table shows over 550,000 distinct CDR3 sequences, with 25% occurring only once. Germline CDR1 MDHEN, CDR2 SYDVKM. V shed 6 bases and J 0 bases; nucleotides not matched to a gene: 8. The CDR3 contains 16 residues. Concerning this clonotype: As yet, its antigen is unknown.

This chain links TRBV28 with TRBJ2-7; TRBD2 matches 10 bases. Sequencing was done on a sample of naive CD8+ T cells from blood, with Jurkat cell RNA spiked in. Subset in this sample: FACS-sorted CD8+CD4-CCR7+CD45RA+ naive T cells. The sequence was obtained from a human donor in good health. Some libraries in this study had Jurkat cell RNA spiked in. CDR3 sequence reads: CASSRPTSGFSYEQYF. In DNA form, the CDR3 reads TGTGCCAGCAGCAGACCGACTAGCGGGTTCTCCTACGAGCAGTACTTC.